This T cell receptor beta chain was profiled in a study of beta chain features in type 1 diabetes. About this clone: Its antigen is unknown.

Study outcomes and limitations: Amplification by PCR could prefer shorter templates, with the same effect in patients and controls. TCRB CDR3s from Type 1 diabetes patients were moderately but significantly shorter in all four CD4+ subsets.

One heparinised blood draw averaging about 120 mL was given by each donor. Germline V CDR1 and CDR2: LGHNA, YSLEER. The CDR3 spans 17 residues. Trimming removed 1 base at V and 0 bases at J, with 13 bases between. Every isolated RNA sample was fully reverse transcribed, so sequencing captured expressed TCRB transcripts. An average of about 3.57 million reads was obtained for naive, central memory and regulatory T cell samples. Method: immunoSEQ multiplex PCR; TCRdb's copy keeps in-frame clones and lacks some. The sample holds 350,000 to 450,000 clones, 10% to 15% seen once. This sequence originates from a woman younger than 30 with type 1 diabetes. The genes are TRBV4-3 and TRBJ2-1; tentative D call: TRBD1 (6 bases). Specimen: naive CD4+ T cells from blood. CDR3 nucleotides: TGCGCCAGCAGCCAAGGCATAGGGGGTGTCTCCTACAATGAGCAGTTCTTC. Amino acid sequence: CASSQGIGGVSYNEQFF.